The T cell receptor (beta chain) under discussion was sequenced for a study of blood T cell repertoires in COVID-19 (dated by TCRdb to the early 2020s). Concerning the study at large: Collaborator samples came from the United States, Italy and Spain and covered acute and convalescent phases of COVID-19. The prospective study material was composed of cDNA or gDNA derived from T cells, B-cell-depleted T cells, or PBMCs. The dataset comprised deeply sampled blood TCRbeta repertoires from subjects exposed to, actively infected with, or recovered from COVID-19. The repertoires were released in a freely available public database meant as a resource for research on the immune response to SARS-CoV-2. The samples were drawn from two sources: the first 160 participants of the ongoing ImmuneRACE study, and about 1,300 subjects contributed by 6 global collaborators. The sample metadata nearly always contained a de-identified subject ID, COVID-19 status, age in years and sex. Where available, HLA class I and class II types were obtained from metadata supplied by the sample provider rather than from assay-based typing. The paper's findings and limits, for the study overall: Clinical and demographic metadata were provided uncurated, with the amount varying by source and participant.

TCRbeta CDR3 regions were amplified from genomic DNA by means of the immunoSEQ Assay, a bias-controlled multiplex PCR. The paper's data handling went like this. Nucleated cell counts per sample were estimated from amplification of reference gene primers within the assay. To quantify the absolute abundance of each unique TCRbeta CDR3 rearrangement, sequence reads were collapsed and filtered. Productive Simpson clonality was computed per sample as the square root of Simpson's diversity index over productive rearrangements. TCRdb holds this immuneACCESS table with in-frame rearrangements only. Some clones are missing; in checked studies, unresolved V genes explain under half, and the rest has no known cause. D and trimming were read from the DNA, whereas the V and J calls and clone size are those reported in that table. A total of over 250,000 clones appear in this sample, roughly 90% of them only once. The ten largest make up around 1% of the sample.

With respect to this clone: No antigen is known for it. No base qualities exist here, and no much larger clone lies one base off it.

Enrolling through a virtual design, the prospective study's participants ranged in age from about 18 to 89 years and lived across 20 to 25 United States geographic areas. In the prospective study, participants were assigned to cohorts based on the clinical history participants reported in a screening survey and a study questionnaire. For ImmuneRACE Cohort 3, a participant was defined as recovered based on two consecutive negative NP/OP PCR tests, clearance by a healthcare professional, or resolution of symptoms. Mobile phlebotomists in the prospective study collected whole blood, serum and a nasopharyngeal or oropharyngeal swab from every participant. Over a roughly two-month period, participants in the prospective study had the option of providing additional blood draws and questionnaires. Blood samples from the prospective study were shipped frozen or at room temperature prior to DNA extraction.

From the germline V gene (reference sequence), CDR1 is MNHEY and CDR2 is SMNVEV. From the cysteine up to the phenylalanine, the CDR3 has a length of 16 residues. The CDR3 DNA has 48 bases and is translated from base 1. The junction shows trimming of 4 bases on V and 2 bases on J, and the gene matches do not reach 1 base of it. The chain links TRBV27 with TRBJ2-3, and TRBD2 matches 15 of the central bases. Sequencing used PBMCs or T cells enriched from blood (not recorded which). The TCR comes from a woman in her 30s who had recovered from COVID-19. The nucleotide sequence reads TGTGCCAGCAGTTGGACTAGCGGGAGGGTCACAGATACGCAGTATTTT. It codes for CASSWTSGRVTDTQYF.